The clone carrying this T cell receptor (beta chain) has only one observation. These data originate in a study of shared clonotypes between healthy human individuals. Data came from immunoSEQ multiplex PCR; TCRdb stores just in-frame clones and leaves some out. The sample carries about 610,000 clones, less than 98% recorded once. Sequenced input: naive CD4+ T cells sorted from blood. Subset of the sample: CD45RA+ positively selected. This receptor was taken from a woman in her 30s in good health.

For the CDR3, the DNA is TGTGCCAGTAGTGACTTTGAAGGTTCTACGCAGTATTTT. Its protein product is CASSDFEGSTQYF. The chain uses TRBV19 and TRBJ2-3; D is unclear. This CDR3 region has 13 residues. V lost 5 bases and J lost 8, with 14 bases in between. Germline V gene lookup returns CDR1 LNHDA and CDR2 SQIVND (reference sequence).